This T cell receptor beta chain stems from a study of T cell repertoires in cytomegalovirus infection. Germline V gene lookup returns CDR1 SGHVT and CDR2 SQSDAQ. The CDR3 runs to 15 residues. After removal of 5 bases from V and 7 bases from J, the junction contained 6 bases not matched to a gene. MiXCR, applied by TCRdb to the reads, yields one record per CDR3 protein. The data contain some 320,000 distinct CDR3 sequences, more than 8% of them singletons. The genes are TRBV7-4 and TRBJ2-1, with 12 bases fitting TRBD2. This clonotype was obtained from a human donor in good health (CMV status not recorded). Some clones in this sample may be carry-over from other donors' samples. The sequencing input was PBMCs. CDR3 protein: CASSTSGRLVNEQFF. The DNA of the CDR3 is TGTGCCAGCAGCACTAGCGGGAGGTTAGTGAATGAGCAGTTCTTC.